This T cell receptor beta chain was identified in a study of blood T cell repertoires in COVID-19. In the study overall: COVID-19 samples, acute and convalescent, were from the United States, Italy and Spain.

Germline V gene sequence: CDR1 SGHVS, CDR2 FQNEAQ. There are 13 residues in the CDR3. The V gene lost 5 bases and the J gene lost 9 bases, with 14 bases spanning the gap. Sequencing used immunoSEQ multiplex PCR; TCRdb keeps in-frame clones, though not all of them. The sample lists tens of thousands of clones, around 79% occurring once. The source of this sequence is a man in his 70s with active or convalescent COVID-19. The rearrangement links TRBV7-8 to TRBJ2-1, with D perhaps matching TRBD2 (6 bases). The specimen was peripheral blood. Here the CDR3 DNA reads TGTGCCAGCAGCCCAGACAGTAGCGGTGAGCAGTTCTTC. Translated, it gives CASSPDSSGEQFF.